One and the same sample provided the 24 T cell receptor beta chains below, sequenced in a study of regulatory T cells in long-lasting Graves disease (dated by TCRdb to the early 2020s). This specimen's time point label, per the study, means: newly diagnosed GD, antithyroid drugs for less than 3 months. RNA was extracted from PBMCs in TRIzol for both TCR sequencing and RNA sequencing. The method behind the library was multiplex PCR. The reads were generated on an Illumina HiSeq 4000. To build TCR beta libraries, CDR3 regions were amplified by Arm-PCR using iRepertoire HTBI primers. The public reads were quality trimmed at Q25 with fastp and then assembled into clones with MiXCR by TCRdb, keeping productive beta chains. Every entry covers one CDR3 protein and lists the most common genes and DNA from its rows. Present in this sample are hundreds of thousands of distinct CDR3 sequences, 16% of which were seen just once. Jointly, the top ten make up roughly 25% of the sample.

The same sample was also used in a study of T cells in Graves' hyperthyroidism and ophthalmopathy.

The material was peripheral blood mononuclear cells (PBMCs), obtained at new diagnosis, from a patient treated with antithyroid drugs. These TCRs come from a middle-aged woman with Graves disease. Donor details come from another sample of the same person, matched by shared clones.

The chain couples TRBV9 to TRBJ1-4, with a possible D match to TRBD1 (6 bases). The germline gives CDR1 SGDLS, CDR2 YYNGEE. The CDR3 runs to 15 residues. V lost 2 bases, J lost 3 bases, and 11 bases lay in between. The CDR3 region is CASSVTGTPNEKLFF. CDR3 nucleotides: TGTGCCAGCAGCGTTACAGGGACTCCTAATGAAAAACTGTTTTTT.

This clonotype was seen at least ten times. The chain joins TRBV6-2 or TRBV6-3 to TRBJ2-3; TRBD2 matches at 9 bases. Per germline, CDR1 MNHEY and CDR2 SVGEGT. The CDR3 contains 15 residues. V lost 0 bases and J lost 5; bases outside the gene matches: 3. The CDR3 nucleotides are TGTGCCAGCAGTTACTCCGGGACTAGCCGAGATACGCAGTATTTT. This sequence encodes CASSYSGTSRDTQYF.

The rearrangement links TRBV7-9 to TRBJ2-7; possible D gene TRBD1, 5 bases. Germline V gene lookup returns CDR1 SEHNR and CDR2 FQNEAQ (reference sequence). The CDR3 is made up of 15 amino acids. V lost 6 bases to trimming and J lost 0 bases, with 15 bases between them. CDR3 sequence reads: CASRRTGTPSYEQYF. CDR3 nucleotide sequence: TGTGCCAGCAGACGTACAGGAACACCCTCCTACGAGCAGTACTTC.

This clonotype was detected many times. Relative to the germline gene, one junction end is altered; a read error may explain this. V is TRBV14 and J is TRBJ1-1; unclear D gene. The CDR3 contains 13 residues. CDR1 is SGHDN and CDR2 is FVKESK in the germline V gene. The CDR3 here is CASSQTMNTEAFF. In DNA, the CDR3 is TGTGCCAGCAGCCAAACCATGAACACTGAAGCCTTCTTT.

The chain joins TRBV5-1 to TRBJ2-7; 9 bases align to TRBD1. From germline, CDR1 is SGHRS and CDR2 YFSETQ. CDR3 size: 16 residues. J gave up 5 bases and V 0 bases, and 9 bases lay outside the gene matches. CDR3 bases: TGCGCCAGCAGCTTGGATACAGGGGGCTCCTTCAACGAGCAGTACTTC. Amino acids: CASSLDTGGSFNEQYF. Using reference TRBV5-1 and TRBJ2-7 for the parts outside the CDR3, the full variable domain is KAGVTQTPRYLIKTRGQQVTLSCSPISGHRSVSWYQQTPGQGLQFLFEYFSETQRNKGNFPGRFSGRQFSNSRSEMNVSTLELGDSALYLCASSLDTGGSFNEQYFGPGTRLTVT.

The sample holds a few counts of this clonotype. A single base separates this from a much larger clone, so it may be a read error. The chain joins TRBV11-2 to TRBJ2-3, with TRBD2 as a possible D gene (5 bases). The CDR3 covers 15 residues. V was clipped by 2 bases and J by 3 bases, with 12 bases between them. Germline V gene data show CDR1 as SGHAT and CDR2 as FQNNGV. The CDR3 bases are TGTGCCAGCAGCTTAAGAAACTGGGAGACAGATACGCAGTATTTT. Its translation is CASSLRNWETDTQYF.

The chain has TRBV12-3 or TRBV12-4 and TRBJ2-7; D unclear. The CDR3 is made up of 12 amino acids. Trimming pared 4 bases from V and 9 bases from J, leaving 13 bases between. The CDR3 region has the DNA TGTGCCAGCAGTTCTATGGTCCTAAGGCAGTACTTC. This gives the protein CASSSMVLRQYF.

This clonotype was observed a handful of times. The rearrangement uses TRBV7-9 and TRBJ2-3; no firm D call. Germline-derived CDR1 and CDR2 are SEHNR and FQNEAQ (reference sequence). The CDR3 extends over 14 amino acids. Trimming left V 4 bases short and J 0 bases short, with 8 bases between. The CDR3 protein is CASSSRASTDTQYF. CDR3 sequence (DNA): TGTGCCAGCAGCTCTAGGGCCAGCACAGATACGCAGTATTTT.

The sample holds many counts of this clonotype. The genes are TRBV7-3 and TRBJ1-3; no firm D call. CDR1 and CDR2 (germline): SGHTA, FQGTGA. The CDR3 consists of 13 residues. V was pared by 5 bases and J by 4 bases, with 9 bases between. The DNA of the CDR3 is TGTGCCAGCAGCAACGAGGCGGGAAACACCATATATTTT. It yields the protein CASSNEAGNTIYF.

Concerning this clonotype itself: The conserved closing phenylalanine or tryptophan is absent in this CDR3, likely reflecting a read error. The chain links TRBV3-1 to TRBJ2-1, with TRBD1 matching 8 bases. The CDR3 loop spans 15 amino acids. CDR1 LGHDT and CDR2 YNNKEL come from the germline V gene (reference sequence). With 4 bases clipped from V and 7 bases from J, the junction kept 9 bases outside the gene matches. CDR3: CASSLRTGSRNEQFL. The CDR3 DNA reads TGTGCCAGCAGCCTACGGACAGGGTCCCGTAATGAGCAGTTCCTC.

The count of this clonotype is one. The rearrangement joins TRBV15 to TRBJ2-7; weak D call: TRBD1 (6 bases). Trimming shortened V by 4 bases and J by 2 bases, and 12 bases separated the two germline ends. The CDR3 length is 14 residues. Germline CDR1 is LNHNV and CDR2 is YYDKDF (reference sequence). This chain's CDR3 is CATSTPQGTYEQYF. The DNA for the CDR3 is TGTGCCACCAGCACCCCACAGGGCACCTACGAGCAGTACTTC.

This clonotype was seen only a few times. The rearrangement links TRBV3-1 to TRBJ2-5; 10 nucleotides agree with TRBD2. This CDR3 contains 16 residues. V lost 1 base to trimming and J lost 9 bases; unmatched junction nucleotides: 11. Germline V lookup: CDR1 LGHDT, CDR2 YNNKEL (reference sequence). The CDR3 DNA reads TGTGCCAGCAGCCAAGGAGGGGCTAGCGGGGGACTGTCCCAGTACTTC. It codes for CASSQGGASGGLSQYF.

This clonotype was detected many times. The chain employs TRBV2 and TRBJ2-7; D might be TRBD1 (5 bases). Germline V gives CDR1 SNHLY, CDR2 FYNNEI. Trimming took 6 bases from V and 5 from J, leaving 11 bases between them. The CDR3 is made up of 12 amino acids. CDR3: CASRIRTHEQYF. In DNA form, the CDR3 reads TGTGCCAGCAGGATAAGGACACACGAGCAGTACTTC.

This clonotype was detected ten times or more. The chain links TRBV7-2 to TRBJ2-7; 9 bases line up with TRBD2. The V gene end was trimmed by 3 bases and the J gene end by 4 bases; junction bases not matched to a gene: 10. The germline V gene has CDR1 SGHTA and CDR2 FQGNSA. The CDR3 runs 16 residues. CDR3 loop: CASSFQRGASPYEQYF. For the CDR3, the DNA is TGTGCCAGCAGCTTCCAGCGGGGGGCCTCCCCTTACGAGCAGTACTTC.

This clonotype was detected a few times. CDR3 protein: CASSRGLDKTGELFF. The CDR3 DNA is TGTGCCAGCAGCCGGGGACTAGATAAGACCGGGGAGCTGTTTTTT. The V gene is TRBV3-1, the J gene TRBJ2-2; 8 nucleotides align to TRBD2. The junction had 6 bases not matched to a gene; V was cut back by 4 bases and J by 5 bases. Looked up from germline, CDR1 is LGHDT and CDR2 is YNNKEL (reference sequence). This CDR3 has 15 amino acids.

This clonotype has a count of ten or more. The chain is built from TRBV7-9 and TRBJ2-3, with D uncertain. This CDR3 is built from 15 residues. Trimming shortened V by 1 base and J by 2 bases, and 10 bases separated the two germline ends. Germline CDR1 and CDR2: SEHNR and FQNEAQ (reference sequence). The CDR3 spells CASSLDLTLTDTQYF. For the CDR3, the DNA is TGTGCCAGCAGCTTAGACCTGACTCTCACAGATACGCAGTATTTT.

V is TRBV20-1 and J is TRBJ2-2, with D perhaps matching TRBD2 (6 bases). V lost 6 bases and J lost 4, with 15 bases in between. The germline V gene has CDR1 DFQATT and CDR2 SNEGSKA (reference sequence). The CDR3 extends over 14 amino acids. CDR3 sequence: CSAPRPGGTGELFF. CDR3 bases: TGCAGTGCACCGCGGCCCGGGGGCACCGGGGAGCTGTTTTTT.

This clonotype was seen only once. This chain links TRBV5-4 with TRBJ2-1; 13 nucleotides agree with TRBD2. The trim removed 4 bases at V and 5 bases at J, leaving 3 bases unmatched. The germline CDR1 and CDR2 sequences are SGHNT and YYREEE (reference sequence). The CDR3 is 15 residues long. The CDR3 region is CASSKTSGGNNEQFF. The DNA of the CDR3 is TGTGCCAGCAGCAAGACTAGCGGGGGGAACAATGAGCAGTTCTTC.

The chain couples TRBV10-3 to TRBJ2-1, with TRBD1 identical over 7 bases. Germline CDR1 and CDR2: ENHRY and SYGVKD. The CDR3 consists of 12 residues. With 10 bases clipped from V and 15 bases from J, the junction kept 15 bases outside the gene matches. The CDR3 here is CATAETGTPGFF. Here the CDR3 DNA reads TGTGCCACCGCCGAGACAGGGACACCCGGGTTCTTC.

This clonotype was seen only a few times. This chain uses TRBV20-1 with TRBJ2-5; TRBD2 matches at 10 bases. Germline trimming cut 0 bases from V and 3 bases from J; bases unmatched to any gene: 13. Germline V gene sequence: CDR1 DFQATT, CDR2 SNEGSKA (reference sequence). This CDR3 is built from 18 residues. CDR3 residues: CSARDQKSGGANKETQYF. The CDR3 DNA reads as TGCAGTGCTAGAGATCAAAAAAGCGGGGGGGCCAATAAAGAGACCCAGTACTTC.

The gene calls are TRBV5-1 and TRBJ2-5, with 9 bases identical to TRBD1. CDR1 is SGHRS and CDR2 is YFSETQ in the germline V gene. The V segment lost 2 bases and the J segment 2 bases; nucleotides outside the gene matches: 7. This CDR3 is 16 amino acids long. CDR3 DNA: TGCGCCAGCAGCTTTGGCACAGGGGGCCGTCAAGAGACCCAGTACTTC. Its protein product is CASSFGTGGRQETQYF.

This clonotype turned up a few times. The chain carries TRBV3-1 and TRBJ1-1; 7 positions match TRBD1. The CDR3 loop spans 14 amino acids. Trimming took 2 bases from V and 5 from J; bases not matched to a gene: 5. Germline V gene data show CDR1 as LGHDT and CDR2 as YNNKEL (reference sequence). CDR3 region: CASSQIQGETEAFF. CDR3 bases: TGTGCCAGCAGCCAAATCCAGGGGGAGACTGAAGCTTTCTTT.

The gene calls are TRBV3-1 and TRBJ1-2; 8 bases map to TRBD1. Germline CDR1 LGHDT, CDR2 YNNKEL (reference sequence). V lost 2 bases to trimming and J lost 2 bases; unmatched junction nucleotides: 4. This CDR3 has 15 residues. CDR3 sequence: CASSQQGATNYGYTF. The DNA of the CDR3 is TGTGCCAGCAGCCAACAGGGGGCGACCAACTATGGCTACACCTTC.

This clonotype was counted at least ten times. The chain couples TRBV2 to TRBJ2-7, with unresolved D. V was cut by 7 bases and J by 7 bases, with 11 bases left in between. CDR3 length: 11 amino acids. Germline CDR1 is SNHLY and CDR2 is FYNNEI. CDR3: CASTPLGEQYF. The CDR3 DNA is TGTGCCAGCACCCCTTTGGGAGAGCAGTACTTC.